A single sample gave rise to the 16 T cell receptor beta chains below, sequenced in a study of shared clonotypes between healthy human individuals (dated by TCRdb to the early 2020s). The protocol used for the library was the immunoSEQ multiplex PCR assay. The table was pulled from immuneACCESS by TCRdb, which kept in-frame rearrangements only. Such tables lose some clones; where checked, under half of the loss comes from unresolved V genes, and the rest has no known cause. The sample contains under 1,900,000 clones, less than 99% of them found a single time. The ten most abundant clones make up roughly 0.35% of the sample. Sequencing input: naive CD4+ T cells sorted from blood. The cell subset or site label of this sample denotes: CD45RA+ positively selected. These receptors all stem from a man between 25 and 39 years old in good health.

J is TRBJ1-4 and V is TRBV4-2, with D hard to call. V was clipped by 3 bases and J by 3 bases, with 17 bases between them. The CDR3 is made up of 17 amino acids. Germline V CDR1 and CDR2: LGHNA, YNFKEQ. In DNA, the CDR3 is TGTGCCAGCAGCCAGGAGATTGTCAACCAGGCTAATGAAAAACTGTTTTTT. Its translation is CASSQEIVNQANEKLFF.

The rearrangement links TRBV11-2 to TRBJ2-2; 8 bases agree with TRBD1. V lost 6 bases to trimming and J lost 7 bases; unmatched junction nucleotides: 7. The CDR3 totals 14 residues. The V gene's germline CDR1 is SGHAT and CDR2 FQNNGV. CDR3: CASSSPGGGGELFF. The DNA of the CDR3 is TGTGCCAGCAGTTCCCCAGGGGGCGGCGGGGAGCTGTTTTTT.

This chain connects TRBV5-6 to TRBJ1-3, with TRBD1 identical over 8 bases. V lost 4 bases and J lost 0; bases outside the gene matches: 9. Germline values: CDR1 SGHDT, CDR2 YYEEEE. The CDR3 consists of 17 residues. CDR3 DNA sequence: TGTGCCAGCAGCGGCGACAGGGGTCAGCTCTCTGGAAACACCATATATTTT. This translates into CASSGDRGQLSGNTIYF.

The rearrangement joins TRBV28 to TRBJ2-7; TRBD1 matches 9 bases. After removal of 3 bases from V and 1 base from J, the junction contained 10 bases not matched to a gene. The CDR3 contains 17 residues. The germline gives CDR1 MDHEN, CDR2 SYDVKM. The CDR3 nucleotides read TGTGCCAGCAGTTTTAATACAGGGGGCCAGTATTCCTACGAGCAGTACTTC. Protein product: CASSFNTGGQYSYEQYF.

The chain joins TRBV11-2 to TRBJ1-2; 9 positions agree with TRBD1. The CDR3 sequence is 14 residues long. J gave up 3 bases and V 2 bases, and 1 base lay outside the gene matches. Germline CDR1 and CDR2: SGHAT and FQNNGV. DNA of the CDR3: TGTGCCAGCAGCTTAACAGGGGGCGACTATGGCTACACCTTC. This translates into CASSLTGGDYGYTF.

With regard to this clone: Other DNA variants within this sample encode the same CDR3. This chain joins TRBV5-1 and TRBJ1-1; TRBD1 matches at 7 bases. V lost 3 bases, J lost 2 bases, and 4 bases stayed unmatched. The germline V gene has CDR1 SGHRS and CDR2 YFSETQ. The CDR3 sequence is 14 residues long. The CDR3 DNA reads TGCGCCAGCAGCTCGCGGACAGGAAACACTGAAGCTTTCTTT. Protein: CASSSRTGNTEAFF. The full variable domain, in which reference TRBV5-1 and TRBJ1-1 provide the parts outside the CDR3, is KAGVTQTPRYLIKTRGQQVTLSCSPISGHRSVSWYQQTPGQGLQFLFEYFSETQRNKGNFPGRFSGRQFSNSRSEMNVSTLELGDSALYLCASSSRTGNTEAFFGQGTRLTVV.

CDR3 DNA: TGTGCCAGCAGGAGGACTAGCGGGGCCACCTACGAGCAGTACTTC. Residues: CASRRTSGATYEQYF. The J gene is TRBJ2-7, the V gene TRBV6-1, with 12 positions matching TRBD2. The CDR3 is 15 amino acids. V gave up 6 bases and J gave up 2 bases; unmatched junction bases: 5. Germline V gene sequence: CDR1 MNHNS, CDR2 SASEGT.

Only one count was recorded for this clone. The chain combines TRBV4-3 with TRBJ1-2; no firm D call. The CDR3 has 15 residues. CDR1 is LGHNA, CDR2 YSLEER, per germline. Trimming pared 0 bases from V and 4 bases from J, leaving 12 bases between. The DNA for the CDR3 is TGCGCCAGCAGCCAAGATAGTTACAGAGGCTATGGCTACACCTTC. This encodes CASSQDSYRGYGYTF.

Written as DNA, the CDR3 is TGTGCCAGCAGTGGAGTGACTAGCGGGAGAATCGAGCAGTACTTC. This gives the protein CASSGVTSGRIEQYF. The gene calls are TRBV28 and TRBJ2-7; 12 bases match TRBD2. This CDR3 comprises 15 residues. The germline CDR1 and CDR2 sequences are MDHEN and SYDVKM. V lost 5 bases to trimming and J lost 6 bases; unmatched junction nucleotides: 8.

The chain is built from TRBV20-1 and TRBJ2-7; D unclear. The CDR3 totals 11 residues. Trimming pared 0 bases from V and 5 bases from J, leaving 5 bases between. Germline lookup yields CDR1 DFQATT and CDR2 SNEGSKA (reference sequence). The CDR3 sequence: CSARDRNEQYF. The CDR3 DNA reads as TGCAGTGCTAGAGATCGGAACGAGCAGTACTTC.

The chain has TRBV7-2 and TRBJ1-2; a possible D gene is TRBD1 (5 bases). Germline V gives CDR1 SGHTA, CDR2 FQGNSA. V dropped 5 bases and J dropped 4 bases, with 17 bases sitting between them. CDR3 size: 15 residues. CDR3: CASSTPQGTIYGYTF. The CDR3 DNA sequence: TGTGCCAGCAGCACGCCTCAGGGAACTATCTATGGCTACACCTTC. The whole variable domain, remainder taken from reference TRBV7-2 and TRBJ1-2, is GAGVSQSPSNKVTEKGKDVELRCDPISGHTALYWYRQSLGQGLEFLIYFQGNSAPDKSGLPSDRFSAERTGGSVSTLTIQRTQQEDSAVYLCASSTPQGTIYGYTFGSGTRLTVV.

The genes are TRBV2 and TRBJ2-1, with no clear D. Germline assignment: CDR1 SNHLY and CDR2 FYNNEI. V lost 2 bases and J 9 bases, leaving 8 bases between the germline ends. There are 12 residues in the CDR3. Here the CDR3 reads CASSETSTEQFF. In nucleotides, the CDR3 is TGTGCCAGCAGTGAAACCTCTACTGAGCAGTTCTTC.

J is TRBJ2-1 and V is TRBV5-1; TRBD2 matches at 14 bases. The V segment lost 3 bases and the J segment 5 bases; nucleotides outside the gene matches: 10. The CDR3 sequence is 18 residues long. Germline V gene lookup returns CDR1 SGHRS and CDR2 YFSETQ. CDR3 region: CASSSGLAGGPVHNEQFF. The CDR3 DNA reads as TGCGCCAGCAGCTCCGGACTAGCGGGAGGTCCAGTCCACAATGAGCAGTTCTTC.

The rearrangement uses TRBV5-4 and TRBJ2-1, with 8 nucleotides matching TRBD2. CDR1 and CDR2 (germline): SGHNT, YYREEE (reference sequence). V lost 4 bases to trimming and J lost 8 bases; unmatched junction nucleotides: 8. The CDR3 has 14 residues. CDR3 DNA sequence: TGTGCCAGCAGCCTGCCGGGAGGGAGACATGAGCAGTTCTTC. As protein: CASSLPGGRHEQFF.

The chain joins TRBV5-6 to TRBJ2-2; D gene unclear. Trimming stripped 2 bases from V and 6 bases from J, with 11 bases between. CDR1 is SGHDT and CDR2 is YYEEEE in the germline V gene. The CDR3 runs to 14 residues. The CDR3: CASSLLMRAGELFF. CDR3 bases: TGTGCCAGCAGCTTATTAATGCGCGCCGGGGAGCTGTTTTTT.

The rearrangement links TRBV7-9 to TRBJ2-3; D is possibly TRBD2 (6 bases). The V end was cut by 3 bases, the J end by 2 bases, with 9 bases between. The CDR3 runs 14 residues. The germline CDR1 and CDR2 sequences are SEHNR and FQNEAQ (reference sequence). For the CDR3, the DNA is TGTGCCAGCAGCTTTTTAGCGGCCACAGATACGCAGTATTTT. It encodes CASSFLAATDTQYF.